Below, 10 T cell receptor beta chains from the same sample are listed, as sequenced in a study of CXCR3-negative and CXCR3-positive naive CD8 T cells (dated by TCRdb to between 2018 and 2021). The run used a NextSeq 550. The Human TCR Profiling Kit (MiLaboratory) was used to make UMI-labeled 5' RACE TRB cDNA libraries. After the reads were reprocessed by TCRdb, one entry was made per CDR3 protein sequence, with no DNA. The table for this sample shows about 130,000 distinct CDR3 sequences. About 0.54% of the sample is held by the ten biggest clonotypes. The paper's findings and limits, for the study overall: TRB CDR3s from CXCR3-positive naive cells showed higher hydrophobicity (lower Kidera factor 4), lower energy, and higher strength and volume indices than CXCR3-negative naive cells.

Their antigens remain unidentified. The sequencing input was naive CXCR3+ CD8+ T cells from blood. The cell subset or site label, read with the paper, signifies: CD45RO-CCR7+CD27+CD95- naive CD8+ T cells expressing CXCR3 (TNR3+). These receptors were obtained from a human donor in good health. Some clones in this sample may be carry-over from other donors' samples.

The chain uses TRBV20-1 and TRBJ2-1; TCRdb outputs TRBD1, but without DNA this stays unchecked. CDR3 length: 15 residues. Germline lookup yields CDR1 DFQATT and CDR2 SNEGSKA (reference sequence). CDR3 region: CSVVALDSSYNEQFF.

The chain is built from TRBV29-1 and TRBJ2-2. The CDR3 covers 13 residues. From germline, CDR1 is SQVTM and CDR2 ANQGSEA. The CDR3 protein is CSVETAYTGELFF.

CDR3 sequence: CASSFRGQGIYEQYF. The rearrangement links TRBV12-3 or TRBV12-4 to TRBJ2-7; TCRdb returns TRBD1, unconfirmable since there is no DNA. There are 15 residues in the CDR3.

The gene calls are TRBV28 and TRBJ2-1; TCRdb selects TRBD2, and the lack of DNA leaves this call unchecked. This CDR3 spans 15 amino acids. Germline V CDR1 and CDR2: MDHEN, SYDVKM. The CDR3: CAGRLSGDSYNEQFF.

V gene TRBV7-9 combines with J gene TRBJ2-7. The CDR3 totals 13 residues. CDR1 and CDR2 from the germline V gene are SEHNR and FQNEAQ (reference sequence). This CDR3 reads CASSLQVTYEQYF.

This chain uses TRBV14 with TRBJ1-3. CDR3 size: 16 residues. CDR1 SGHDN and CDR2 FVKESK come from the germline V gene. The CDR3 spells CASSKSGWGHGNTIYF. Combining the CDR3 with reference TRBV14 and TRBJ1-3 gives the whole variable domain EAGVTQFPSHSVIEKGQTVTLRCDPISGHDNLYWYRRVMGKEIKFLLHFVKESKQDESGMPNNRFLAERTGGTYSTLKVQPAELEDSGVYFCASSKSGWGHGNTIYFGEGSWLTVV.

The chain links TRBV7-8 to TRBJ2-3; the TCRdb call, TRBD2, lacks DNA for checking. The CDR3 length is 18 residues. Germline CDR1 SGHVS, CDR2 FQNEAQ. The CDR3 spells CASSPGGLAGGPTNTQYF.

The rearrangement joins TRBV29-1 to TRBJ1-1; the TCRdb D gene call, TRBD1, has no DNA to confirm it. The CDR3 loop spans 12 amino acids. CDR1 is SQVTM, CDR2 ANQGSEA, per germline. This chain's CDR3 is CSVHTGGTEAFF. The full variable domain, completed using reference TRBV29-1 and TRBJ1-1, is SAVISQKPSRDICQRGTSLTIQCQVDSQVTMMFWYRQQPGQSLTLIATANQGSEATYESGFVIDKFPISRPNLTFSTLTVSNMSPEDSSIYLCSVHTGGTEAFFGQGTRLTVV.

V and J are TRBV29-1 and TRBJ2-7; TCRdb gives TRBD1 as the D gene, but with no DNA this cannot be confirmed. The CDR3 is 13 residues long. CDR1 is SQVTM, CDR2 ANQGSEA, per germline. The CDR3 reads CSVYGQGVYEQYF.

The CDR3 loop reads CASSLLGQGANTGELFF. This chain uses TRBV7-3 with TRBJ2-2; the D call from TCRdb, TRBD1, cannot be confirmed without DNA. CDR1 is SGHTA and CDR2 is FQGTGA in the germline V gene. The CDR3 length is 17 residues.